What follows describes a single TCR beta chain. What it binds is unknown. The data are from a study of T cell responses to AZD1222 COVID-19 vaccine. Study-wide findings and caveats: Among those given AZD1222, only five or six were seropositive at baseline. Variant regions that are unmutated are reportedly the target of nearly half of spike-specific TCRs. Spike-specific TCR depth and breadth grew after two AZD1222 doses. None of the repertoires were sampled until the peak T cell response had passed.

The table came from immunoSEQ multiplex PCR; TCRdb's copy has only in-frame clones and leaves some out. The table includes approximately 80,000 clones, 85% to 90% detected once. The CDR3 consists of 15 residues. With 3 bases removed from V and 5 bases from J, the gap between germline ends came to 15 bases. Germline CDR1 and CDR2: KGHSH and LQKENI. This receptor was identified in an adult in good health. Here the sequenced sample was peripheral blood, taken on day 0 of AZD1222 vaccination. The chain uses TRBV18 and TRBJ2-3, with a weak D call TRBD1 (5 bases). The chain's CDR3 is CASSPSRGAGDTQYF. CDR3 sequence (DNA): TGTGCCAGCTCACCCTCGCGTGGGGCTGGAGATACGCAGTATTTT.